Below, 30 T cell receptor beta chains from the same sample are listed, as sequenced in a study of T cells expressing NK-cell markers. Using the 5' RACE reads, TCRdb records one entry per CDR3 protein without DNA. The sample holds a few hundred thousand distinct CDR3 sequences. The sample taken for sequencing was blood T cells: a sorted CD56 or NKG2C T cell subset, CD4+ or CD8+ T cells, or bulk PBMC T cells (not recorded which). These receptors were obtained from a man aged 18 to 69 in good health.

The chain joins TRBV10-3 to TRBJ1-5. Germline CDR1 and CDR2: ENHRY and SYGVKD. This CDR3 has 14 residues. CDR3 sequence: CAARGAFSNQPQHF.

The CDR3 is CASSFRSSNPSTGTQYF. The gene calls are TRBV27 and TRBJ2-3. This CDR3 is built from 17 residues. Germline V gene lookup returns CDR1 MNHEY and CDR2 SMNVEV (reference sequence).

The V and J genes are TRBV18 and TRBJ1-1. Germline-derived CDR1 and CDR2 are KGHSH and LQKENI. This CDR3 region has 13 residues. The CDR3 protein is CASSQRVGTEAFF.

The CDR3 here is CASLRGWNTEAFF. J is TRBJ1-1 and V is TRBV19; lacking DNA, the TRBD1 call made by TCRdb goes unchecked. Germline CDR1 is LNHDA and CDR2 is SQIVND (reference sequence). The CDR3 sequence is 13 residues long.

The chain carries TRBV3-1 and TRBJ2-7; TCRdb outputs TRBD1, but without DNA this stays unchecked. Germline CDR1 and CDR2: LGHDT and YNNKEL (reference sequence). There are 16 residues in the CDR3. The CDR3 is CASSQAGGWSSYEQYF.

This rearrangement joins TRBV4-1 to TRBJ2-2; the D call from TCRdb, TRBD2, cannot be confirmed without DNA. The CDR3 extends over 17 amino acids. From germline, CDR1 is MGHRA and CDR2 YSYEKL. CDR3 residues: CASSQLAGGQRTGELFF.

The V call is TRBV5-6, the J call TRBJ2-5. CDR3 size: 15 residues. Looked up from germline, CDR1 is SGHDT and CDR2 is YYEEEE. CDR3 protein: CASSLVVQLKETQYF.

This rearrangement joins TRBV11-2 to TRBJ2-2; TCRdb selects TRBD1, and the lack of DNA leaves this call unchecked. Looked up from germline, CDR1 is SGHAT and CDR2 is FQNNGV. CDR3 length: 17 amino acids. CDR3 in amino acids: CASSLDRGSKNTGELFF.

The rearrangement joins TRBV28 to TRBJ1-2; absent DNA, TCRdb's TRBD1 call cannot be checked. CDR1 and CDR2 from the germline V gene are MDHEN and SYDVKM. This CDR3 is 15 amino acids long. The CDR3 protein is CASSLGTELSYGYTF.

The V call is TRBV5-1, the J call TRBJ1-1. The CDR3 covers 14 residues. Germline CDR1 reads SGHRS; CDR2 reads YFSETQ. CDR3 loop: CASSLGRARPEAFF.

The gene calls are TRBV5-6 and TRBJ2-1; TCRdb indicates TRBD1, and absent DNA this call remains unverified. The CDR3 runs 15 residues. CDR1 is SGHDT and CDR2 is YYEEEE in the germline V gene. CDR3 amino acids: CASSPDPGYNGEQFF.

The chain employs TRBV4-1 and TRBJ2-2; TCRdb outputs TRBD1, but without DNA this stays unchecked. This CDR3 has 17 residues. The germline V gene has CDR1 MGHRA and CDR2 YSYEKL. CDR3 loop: CASSQTGTGKNTGELFF.

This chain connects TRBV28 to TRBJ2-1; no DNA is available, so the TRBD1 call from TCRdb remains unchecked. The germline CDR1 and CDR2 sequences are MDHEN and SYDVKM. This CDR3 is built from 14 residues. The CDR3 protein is CASSTNRDFDEQFF.

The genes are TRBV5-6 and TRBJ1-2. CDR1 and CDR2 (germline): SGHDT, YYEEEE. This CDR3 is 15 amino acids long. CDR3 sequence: CASSLLGRGYYGYTF.

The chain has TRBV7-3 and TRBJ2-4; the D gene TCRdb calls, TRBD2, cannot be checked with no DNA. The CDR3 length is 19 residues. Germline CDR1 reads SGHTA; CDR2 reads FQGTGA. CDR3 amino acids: CASSLTGRTSGGSKNIQYF.

Here the CDR3 reads CSARDPGQNLNYGYTF. The chain combines TRBV20-1 with TRBJ1-2; lacking DNA, the TRBD1 call made by TCRdb goes unchecked. Germline loops: CDR1 DFQATT, CDR2 SNEGSKA (reference sequence). The CDR3 loop spans 16 amino acids.

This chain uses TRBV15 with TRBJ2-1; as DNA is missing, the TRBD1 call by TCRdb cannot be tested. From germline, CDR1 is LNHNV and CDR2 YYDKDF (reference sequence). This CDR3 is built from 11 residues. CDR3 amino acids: CATNQGFEQFF.

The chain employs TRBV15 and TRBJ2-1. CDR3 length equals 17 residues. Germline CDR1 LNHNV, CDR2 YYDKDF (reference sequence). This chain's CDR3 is CATSRVLIDPSYNEQFF.

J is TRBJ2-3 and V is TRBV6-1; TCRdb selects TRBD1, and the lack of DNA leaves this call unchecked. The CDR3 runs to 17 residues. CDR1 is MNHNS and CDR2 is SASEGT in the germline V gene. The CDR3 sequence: CASSDASRGVVTDTQYF.

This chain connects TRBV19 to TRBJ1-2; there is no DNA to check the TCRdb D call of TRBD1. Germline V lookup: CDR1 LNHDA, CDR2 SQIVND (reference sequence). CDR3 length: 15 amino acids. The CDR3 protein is CASSTGQGGYYGYTF.

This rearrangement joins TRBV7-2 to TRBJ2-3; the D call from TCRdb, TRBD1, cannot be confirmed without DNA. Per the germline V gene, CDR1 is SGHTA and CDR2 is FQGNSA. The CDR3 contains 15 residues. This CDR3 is CASSARGHSTDTQYF. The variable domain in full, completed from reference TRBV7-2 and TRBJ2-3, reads GAGVSQSPSNKVTEKGKDVELRCDPISGHTALYWYRQSLGQGLEFLIYFQGNSAPDKSGLPSDRFSAERTGGSVSTLTIQRTQQEDSAVYLCASSARGHSTDTQYFGPGTRLTVL.

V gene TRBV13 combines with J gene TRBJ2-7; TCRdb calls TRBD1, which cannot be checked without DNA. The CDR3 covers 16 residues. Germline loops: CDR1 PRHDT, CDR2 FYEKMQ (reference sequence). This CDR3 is CASSLGPGTGFDEQYF.

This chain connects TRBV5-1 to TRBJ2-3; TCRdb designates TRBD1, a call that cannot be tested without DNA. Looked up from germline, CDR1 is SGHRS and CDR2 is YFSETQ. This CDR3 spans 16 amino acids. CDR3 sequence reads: CASSWRRQGGTDTQYF.

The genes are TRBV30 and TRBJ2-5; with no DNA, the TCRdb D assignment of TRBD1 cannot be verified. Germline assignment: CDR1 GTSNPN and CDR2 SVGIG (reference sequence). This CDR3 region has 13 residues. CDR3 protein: CAWSYGGLETQYF.

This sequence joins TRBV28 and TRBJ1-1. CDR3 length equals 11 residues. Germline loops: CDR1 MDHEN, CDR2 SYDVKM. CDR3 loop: CASSLWTEAFF.

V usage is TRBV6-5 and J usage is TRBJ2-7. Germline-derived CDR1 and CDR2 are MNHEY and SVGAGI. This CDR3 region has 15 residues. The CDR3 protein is CASSYSVGRAYEQYF.

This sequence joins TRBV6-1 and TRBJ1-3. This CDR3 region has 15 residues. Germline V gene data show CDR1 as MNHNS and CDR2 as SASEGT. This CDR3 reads CASSVTGGGRNTIYF.

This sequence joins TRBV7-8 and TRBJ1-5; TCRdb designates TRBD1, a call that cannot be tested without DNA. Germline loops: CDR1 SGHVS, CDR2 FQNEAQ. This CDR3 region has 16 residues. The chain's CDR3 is CASSLVSGDRNQPQHF.

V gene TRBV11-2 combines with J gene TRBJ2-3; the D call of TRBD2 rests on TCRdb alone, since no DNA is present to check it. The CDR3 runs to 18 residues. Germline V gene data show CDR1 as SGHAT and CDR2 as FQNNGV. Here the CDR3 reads CASRPKRASGGATDTQYF.

CDR3 sequence: CASSDDRGPLHF. This chain joins TRBV19 and TRBJ1-6; TCRdb selects TRBD1, and the lack of DNA leaves this call unchecked. In germline, CDR1 is LNHDA, CDR2 SQIVND (reference sequence). This CDR3 is 12 amino acids long. Variable domain in full (rest from reference TRBV19 and TRBJ1-6): DGGITQSPKYLFRKEGQNVTLSCEQNLNHDAMYWYRQDPGQGLRLIYYSQIVNDFQKGDIAEGYSVSREKKESFPLTVTSAQKNPTAFYLCASSDDRGPLHFGNGTRLTVT.